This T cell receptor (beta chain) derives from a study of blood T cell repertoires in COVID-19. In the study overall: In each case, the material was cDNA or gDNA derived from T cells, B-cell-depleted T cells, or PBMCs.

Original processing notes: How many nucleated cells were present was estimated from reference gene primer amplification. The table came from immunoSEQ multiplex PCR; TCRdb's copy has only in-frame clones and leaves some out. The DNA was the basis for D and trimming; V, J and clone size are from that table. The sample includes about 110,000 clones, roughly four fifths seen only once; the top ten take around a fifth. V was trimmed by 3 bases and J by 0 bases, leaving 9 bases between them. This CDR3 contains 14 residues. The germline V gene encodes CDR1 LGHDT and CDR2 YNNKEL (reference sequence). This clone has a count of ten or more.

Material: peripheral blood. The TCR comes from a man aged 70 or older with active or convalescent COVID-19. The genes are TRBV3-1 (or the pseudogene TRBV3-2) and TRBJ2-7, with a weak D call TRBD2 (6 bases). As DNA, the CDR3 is TGTGCCAGCAGCCAGGGACTTCACTCCTACGAGCAGTACTTC. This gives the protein CASSQGLHSYEQYF.